This TCR beta chain was retrieved from a study of T cells after yellow fever vaccination (dated by TCRdb to the late 2010s). A note on the overall study: The SMART-Seq v4 Ultra Low Input RNA kit was used to prepare libraries from fractions with low cell numbers. Bulk TCR alpha and beta repertoires were sequenced longitudinally to track T-cell clones before and after primary and booster YFV17D yellow fever vaccination. The cohort comprised two healthy male donors, one aged 18 to 30 and one aged 30 to 40 years. Bulk PBMC replicates and cell subsets were isolated from blood drawn at multiple timepoints before and after both primary and secondary immunization.

Here is what the overall study found, with its caveats: The secondary T-cell response was weaker than the primary response but faster, peaking on day 5 instead of day 15. After the booster, most of the clones that had expanded following primary vaccination were detected again (roughly 97% of CD4 and around 90% of CD8), which suggests that memory was broadly maintained. Computational filtering was required because FACS-sorted repertoires could contain abundant contaminating clonotypes from the bulk population. Because only a couple of donors were included in the study, the extent to which the findings can be generalized is limited. A small share of clonotypes occurred in both CD4 and CD8 compartments, likely arising from convergent recombination.

Interpreted using the paper, the treatment or condition label stands for: live attenuated yellow fever vaccine strain. At each blood-draw timepoint, two biological replicates of bulk PBMCs were collected. A standard Ficoll-Paque protocol was used to isolate PBMCs from peripheral blood. TriZol was used to extract RNA from bulk PBMCs, CD4 and CD8 fractions, and dextramer-positive and dextramer-negative fractions. V loses 4 bases, J loses 6 bases, and the germline ends lie 18 bases apart. The germline V gene (reference sequence) yields SEHNR for CDR1 and FQNEAQ for CDR2. The CDR3 covers 15 residues, taking in both the cysteine and the phenylalanine. The read is trimmed to its CDR3 DNA, 45 bases read in frame from base 1. TCR cDNA was made using 5'RACE template switching, a step that added a universal primer site and unique molecular identifiers. Priming of cDNA synthesis was performed from both the TCR alpha and TCR beta constant segments. Libraries were amplified in two PCR steps, with sample barcodes and sequencing adapters added in the second step. Libraries were sequenced on Illumina HiSeq 2500 (2x100 bp) or NovaSeq (2x150 bp). The paper's processing steps were these. MIGEC handled demultiplexing of reads and collapsing into UMI consensus sequences, while MiXCR performed V(D)J alignment. Vaccine-responding clonotypes were identified with edgeR using replicate PBMC samples, with FDR below 0.01 and a log2 fold change above 5 up to day 15 being required. Bulk clonotypes were assigned CD4 or CD8 identity according to which sequenced CD4 or CD8 repertoire held them at higher abundance. Using fastp at Q25 and MiXCR, TCRdb reprocessed the public reads and kept productive beta chains. Each CDR3 protein appears once, grouped with its most common genes and DNA. The V and J calls were not made by the authors but by TCRdb's processing. The sample table holds hundreds of thousands of distinct CDR3 sequences, of which around 17% were seen once. The ten largest clones represent about 18% of the sample.

Regarding this clonotype: Its antigen has not been determined. Base quality data are lacking; no much larger clone is found one base away.

Sequencing used PBMCs, obtained less than 6 days after the first yellow fever vaccination. Recombination joined TRBV7-9 with TRBJ1-1; the D gene is possibly TRBD1, with 6 bases matching. This TCR was sampled from a man younger than 35 who received the YFV17D yellow fever vaccine. This receptor carries the CDR3 CASSSRRGPRAEAFF. The DNA is TGTGCCAGCAGCTCCCGCCGGGGGCCTAGGGCTGAAGCTTTCTTT. Outside the CDR3, residues come from the reference TRBV7-9 and TRBJ1-1 proteins, so the full variable domain is: DTGVSQNPRHKITKRGQNVTFRCDPISEHNRLYWYRQTLGQGPEFLTYFQNEAQLEKSRLLSDRFSAERPKGSFSTLEIQRTEQGDSAMYLCASSSRRGPRAEAFFGQGTRLTVV.